This record covers a single T cell receptor (beta chain). The sample belongs to a study of blood T cell repertoires in COVID-19. Repertoires were generated with immunoSEQ multiplex PCR, while TCRdb's copy carries only in-frame clones and drops some. The repertoire has over 250,000 clones, roughly 90% of them found once; the top ten carry about 1%. In Cohort 3, a recovered donor had either two negative PCRs, clearance, or symptom resolution. J lost 3 bases, V lost 8 bases, and 10 bases had no gene match. The CDR3 length is 14 residues. Germline V gene lookup returns CDR1 SGHVS and CDR2 FQNEAQ. The sequencing sample was made of PBMCs or T cells enriched from blood (not recorded which). V is TRBV7-8 and J is TRBJ2-7, with 7 bases fitting TRBD2. This clonotype originated in a woman aged 25 to 45 who had recovered from COVID-19. CDR3 nucleotide sequence: TGTGCCAGCTTACCCGAGAGCGGGAACTACGAGCAGTACTTC. Its protein product is CASLPESGNYEQYF.